This TCR beta chain was profiled in a study of control samples from healthy donors and cancer patients. The table came from immunoSEQ multiplex PCR; TCRdb's copy has only in-frame clones and leaves some out. The sample records over 200,000 clones, roughly four fifths being singletons. Trimming shortened V by 1 base and J by 4 bases, and 8 bases separated the two germline ends. Looked up from germline, CDR1 is SGHDT and CDR2 is YYEEEE. The CDR3 loop spans 13 amino acids. The clonotype comes from a woman aged 60-75 years with lung cancer. The chain has TRBV5-6 and TRBJ2-5; perhaps TRBD2 as D (5 bases). What was sequenced was PBMCs. CDR3 protein: CASSLQAGETQYF. The CDR3 coding sequence is TGTGCCAGCAGCTTGCAGGCGGGAGAGACCCAGTACTTC.